Each of the 12 T cell receptor beta chains below was sequenced from the same sample in a study of cytomegalovirus exposure and HLA in healthy donors. The PCR had 60 Vbeta and 13 Jbeta primers. Profiling relied on immunoSEQ multiplex PCR, and the TCRdb table lists in-frame clones only, not all of them. This table has roughly 90,000 clones, approximately 85% appearing once. The specimen sequenced was PBMCs. These TCRs come from a man aged 30 to 39 in good health and CMV-seropositive.

This chain uses TRBV6-5 with TRBJ2-1; 8 bases are shared with TRBD2. CDR1 is MNHEY and CDR2 is SVGAGI in the germline V gene. The CDR3 is made up of 15 amino acids. Trimming at V came to 1 base and at J to 9 bases, leaving 8 bases not matched to a gene. CDR3 residues: CASSYLAGGNGEQFF. The CDR3 region has the DNA TGTGCCAGCAGTTACTTGGCGGGAGGAAATGGTGAGCAGTTCTTC.

This clone has just one count. The gene calls are TRBV12-5 and TRBJ2-3; D not certain. V was shortened by 1 base and J by 2 bases, with 10 bases between the two germline ends. In germline, CDR1 is LGHNT, CDR2 FRNRAP. The CDR3 sequence is 15 residues long. CDR3 protein: CASGLGIGVTDTQYF. DNA for the CDR3: TGTGCTAGTGGTTTGGGAATAGGAGTCACAGATACGCAGTATTTT.

The chain recombines TRBV27 with TRBJ1-2; 8 positions match TRBD1. Germline CDR1 and CDR2: MNHEY and SMNVEV (reference sequence). This CDR3 has 17 amino acids. V was pared by 2 bases and J by 1 base, with 9 bases of the junction left unmatched. CDR3 in DNA: TGTGCCAGCAGTTTAAGAGTGGCAGGGGGCCTTAACTATGGCTACACCTTC. Translation: CASSLRVAGGLNYGYTF.

This clone was picked up a small number of times. V and J are TRBV18 and TRBJ2-7; possibly TRBD2 for D (6 bases). Between the trimmed V and J ends, which lost 2 bases and 3 bases, there was a span of 17 bases. From germline, CDR1 is KGHSH and CDR2 LQKENI. The CDR3 consists of 16 residues. CDR3 in amino acids: CASSPFQAGNNYEQYF. CDR3 in DNA: TGTGCCAGCTCACCATTCCAAGCGGGCAACAACTACGAGCAGTACTTC.

The chain employs TRBV6-1 and TRBJ2-7; tentatively, D is TRBD1 (8 bases). This CDR3 region has 15 residues. Germline CDR1 MNHNS, CDR2 SASEGT. V was trimmed by 2 bases and J by 5 bases, leaving 16 bases between them. CDR3 sequence: CASSERGQGGDEQYF. The CDR3 nucleotides are TGTGCCAGCAGTGAAAGAGGACAGGGAGGGGACGAGCAGTACTTC.

The genes are TRBV6-1 and TRBJ1-1; D is unclear. The germline gives CDR1 MNHNS, CDR2 SASEGT. CDR3 length: 13 amino acids. Trimming removed 6 bases from V and 3 bases from J, with 11 bases in between. CDR3 amino acids: CASRRGLDTEAFF. For the CDR3, the DNA is TGTGCCAGCAGGAGAGGGTTAGACACTGAAGCTTTCTTT.

The chain employs TRBV5-6 and TRBJ1-1; TRBD1 agrees at 9 bases. The CDR3 consists of 14 residues. Germline assignment: CDR1 SGHDT and CDR2 YYEEEE. V was clipped by 5 bases and J by 3 bases; unmatched bases: 5. The chain's CDR3 is CASRRTGVDTEAFF. The CDR3 DNA is TGTGCCAGCAGACGGACAGGGGTAGACACTGAAGCTTTCTTT.

This clone was picked up one time. The rearrangement links TRBV25-1 to TRBJ1-4; TRBD1 is a possible D gene (6 bases). The ends were cut back, 5 bases at V and 5 bases at J, with 18 bases in the middle. Germline assignment: CDR1 MGHDK and CDR2 SYGVNS. The CDR3 contains 16 residues. The CDR3 region has the DNA TGTGCCAGCAGTCAGACCCCAGGGGCGGAGAATGAAAAACTGTTTTTT. Translation: CASSQTPGAENEKLFF.

This chain connects TRBV7-6 to TRBJ1-6; no clear D. The CDR3 totals 15 residues. The V and J ends lost 4 bases and 0 bases respectively, with 7 bases between them. Per germline, CDR1 SGHVS and CDR2 FNYEAQ. The CDR3: CASSSSSSYNSPLHF. The CDR3 coding sequence is TGTGCCAGCAGCTCGTCTAGCTCCTATAATTCACCCCTCCACTTT.

The chain joins TRBV2 to TRBJ1-4; D might be TRBD1 (5 bases). Germline loops: CDR1 SNHLY, CDR2 FYNNEI. V was shortened by 5 bases and J by 0 bases, with 13 bases between the two germline ends. CDR3 length: 16 amino acids. CDR3 sequence: CASSLQGLSTNEKLFF. CDR3 in DNA: TGTGCCAGCAGTCTCCAGGGATTATCAACTAATGAAAAACTGTTTTTT.

The chain is built from TRBV6-5 and TRBJ1-2, with D unclear. The CDR3 runs 14 residues. Per the germline V gene, CDR1 is MNHEY and CDR2 is SVGAGI. Trimming cost V 6 bases and J 6 bases, with 17 bases left between them. Written as DNA, the CDR3 is TGTGCCAGCAGCTCCCGACGACAAGGCCATGGCTACACCTTC. Its protein product is CASSSRRQGHGYTF.

The chain links TRBV7-9 to TRBJ2-5; 7 bases align to TRBD1. The CDR3 contains 15 residues. Germline loops: CDR1 SEHNR, CDR2 FQNEAQ (reference sequence). The junction had 17 bases not matched to a gene; V was cut back by 5 bases and J by 11 bases. CDR3 residues: CASSDTDRVRWEQYF. In nucleotides, the CDR3 is TGTGCCAGCAGCGACACCGACAGGGTACGGTGGGAGCAGTACTTC. The full variable domain, with the rest looked up from reference TRBV7-9 and TRBJ2-5, is DTGVSQNPRHKITKRGQNVTFRCDPISEHNRLYWYRQTLGQGPEFLTYFQNEAQLEKSRLLSDRFSAERPKGSFSTLEIQRTEQGDSAMYLCASSDTDRVRWEQYFGPGTRLLVL.